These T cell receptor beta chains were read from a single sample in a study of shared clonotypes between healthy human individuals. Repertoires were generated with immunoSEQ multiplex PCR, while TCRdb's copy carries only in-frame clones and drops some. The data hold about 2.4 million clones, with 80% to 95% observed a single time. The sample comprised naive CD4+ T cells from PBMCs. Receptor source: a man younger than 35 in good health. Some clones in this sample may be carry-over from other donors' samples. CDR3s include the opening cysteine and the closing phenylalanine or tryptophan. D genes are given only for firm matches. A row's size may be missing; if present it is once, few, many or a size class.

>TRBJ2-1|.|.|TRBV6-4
CASSARSGNDEQFF
TGTGCCAGCAGTGCAAGGTCAGGAAATGATGAGCAGTTCTTC
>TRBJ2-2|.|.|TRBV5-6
CASSAMGHGRLTGELFF
TGTGCCAGCAGCGCCATGGGACACGGGAGACTCACCGGGGAGCTGTTTTTT
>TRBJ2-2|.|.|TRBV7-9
CASSSAIGRGSGELFF
TGTGCCAGCAGCTCGGCGATAGGCCGCGGTTCCGGGGAGCTGTTTTTT
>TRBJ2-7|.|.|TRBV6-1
CASSEGGARYF
TGTGCCAGCAGTGAAGGTGGGGCCCGGTACTTC
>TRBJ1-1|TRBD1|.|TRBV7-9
CASRYGTVNTEAFF
TGTGCCAGCAGGTACGGGACAGTCAACACTGAAGCTTTCTTT
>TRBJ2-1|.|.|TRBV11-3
CASSLSRSSYNEQFF
TGTGCCAGCAGCTTGAGCCGCAGCTCCTACAATGAGCAGTTCTTC
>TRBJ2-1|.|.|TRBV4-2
CASSQDVGRVAVEQFF
TGTGCCAGCAGCCAAGATGTTGGCAGGGTCGCTGTTGAGCAGTTCTTC
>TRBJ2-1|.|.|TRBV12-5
CASGVGPYNEQFF
TGTGCTAGTGGTGTAGGGCCCTACAATGAGCAGTTCTTC
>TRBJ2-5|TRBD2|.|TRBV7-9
CASSFGAGGRETQYF
TGTGCCAGCAGCTTCGGAGCGGGAGGGAGAGAGACCCAGTACTTC
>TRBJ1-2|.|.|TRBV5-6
CASSLTRLTGKGGYTF
TGTGCCAGCAGCCTCACGCGCTTAACAGGGAAGGGTGGCTACACCTTC
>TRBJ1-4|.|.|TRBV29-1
CSVEMNNEKLFF
TGCAGCGTTGAAATGAATAATGAAAAACTGTTTTTT
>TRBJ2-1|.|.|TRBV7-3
CASSSSTGEQFF
TGTGCCAGCAGCTCGTCGACTGGTGAGCAGTTCTTC
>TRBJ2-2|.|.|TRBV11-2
CASTPLANGELFF
TGTGCCAGCACCCCCCTAGCGAACGGGGAGCTGTTTTTT
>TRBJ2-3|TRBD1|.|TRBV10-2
CASKITGGADTQYF
TGCGCCAGCAAGATCACAGGGGGAGCAGATACGCAGTATTTT
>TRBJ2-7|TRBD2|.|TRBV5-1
CASSALAGGGYEQYF
TGCGCCAGCAGCGCACTAGCGGGGGGAGGCTACGAGCAGTACTTC
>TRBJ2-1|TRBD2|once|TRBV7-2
CASSLSTSGYNEQFF
TGTGCCAGCAGCTTATCAACTAGCGGATACAATGAGCAGTTCTTC
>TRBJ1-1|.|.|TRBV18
CASSPQGPPPAFF
TGTGCCAGCTCACCCCAGGGGCCGCCCCCGGCTTTCTTT
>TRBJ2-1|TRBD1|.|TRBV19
CASSMKQGVGHRQFF
TGTGCCAGTAGTATGAAACAGGGGGTAGGACATAGGCAGTTCTTC
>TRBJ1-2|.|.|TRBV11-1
CASSLTSRGFADYGYTF
TGTGCCAGCAGCTTAACGTCCCGGGGGTTCGCGGACTATGGCTACACCTTC
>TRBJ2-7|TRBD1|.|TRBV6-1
CASSSGQSYEQYF
TGTGCCAGCAGTTCGGGACAGAGCTACGAGCAGTACTTC
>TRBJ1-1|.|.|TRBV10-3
CASNKGQNTEAFF
TGTGCCAGCAACAAGGGGCAGAACACTGAAGCTTTCTTT
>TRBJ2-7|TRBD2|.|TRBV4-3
CASSPTEERESYEQYF
TGCGCCAGCAGCCCAACCGAAGAGCGGGAGAGCTACGAGCAGTACTTC
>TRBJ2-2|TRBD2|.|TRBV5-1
CASSLAGYNTGELFF
TGCGCCAGCAGCTTAGCGGGATATAACACCGGGGAGCTGTTTTTT
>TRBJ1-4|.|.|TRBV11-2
CASSLDNGNEKLFF
TGTGCCAGCAGCTTAGATAACGGGAATGAAAAACTGTTTTTT
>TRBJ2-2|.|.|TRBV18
CASSPLTVSNTGELFF
TGTGCCAGCTCACCACTCACAGTGTCTAACACCGGGGAGCTGTTTTTT
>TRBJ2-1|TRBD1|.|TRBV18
CASSPTGFSYNEQFF
TGTGCCAGCTCACCGACAGGGTTTAGCTACAATGAGCAGTTCTTC
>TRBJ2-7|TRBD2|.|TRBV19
CASSTTSGSTYEQYF
TGTGCCAGTAGTACCACTAGCGGGAGCACCTACGAGCAGTACTTC
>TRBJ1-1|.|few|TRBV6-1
CASGRSATNTEAFF
TGTGCCAGCGGTCGTTCGGCAACGAACACTGAAGCTTTCTTT
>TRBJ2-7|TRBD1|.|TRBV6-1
CASIRQGSYEQYF
TGTGCCAGCATACGACAGGGCTCCTACGAGCAGTACTTC
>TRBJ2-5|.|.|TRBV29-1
CSVEWGKRETQYF
TGCAGCGTTGAATGGGGGAAGCGTGAGACCCAGTACTTC
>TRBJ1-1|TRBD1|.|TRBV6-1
CASIARDSTEAFF
TGTGCCAGCATCGCCAGGGACAGTACTGAAGCTTTCTTT
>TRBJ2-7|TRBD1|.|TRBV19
CASRQGNGVQYF
TGTGCCAGCAGACAGGGGAATGGCGTCCAGTACTTC
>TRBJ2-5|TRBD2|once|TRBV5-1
CASSSRASGETQYF
TGCGCCAGCAGCTCCAGGGCTAGCGGAGAGACCCAGTACTTC
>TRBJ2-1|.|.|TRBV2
CASSEVQYRNNEQFF
TGTGCCAGCAGTGAGGTTCAGTATAGGAACAATGAGCAGTTCTTC
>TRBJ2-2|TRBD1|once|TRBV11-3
CASSPQGAGGELFF
TGTGCCAGCAGCCCACAGGGGGCAGGTGGGGAGCTGTTTTTT
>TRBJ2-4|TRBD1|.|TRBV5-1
CASSFQGVRAKNIQYF
TGCGCCAGCAGCTTCCAGGGGGTGAGGGCCAAAAACATTCAGTACTTC
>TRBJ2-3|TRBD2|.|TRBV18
CASSQGLAGITDTQYF
TGTGCCAGCTCACAAGGACTAGCGGGAATCACAGATACGCAGTATTTT
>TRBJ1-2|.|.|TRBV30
CAWSVPPAGGYTF
TGTGCCTGGAGTGTACCTCCAGCCGGGGGCTACACCTTC
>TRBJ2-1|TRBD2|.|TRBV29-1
CSVLKRTSGYYNEQFF
TGCAGCGTCCTGAAACGGACTAGTGGTTACTACAATGAGCAGTTCTTC
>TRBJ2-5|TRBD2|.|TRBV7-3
CASSPGLAGGKETQYF
TGTGCCAGCAGCCCTGGACTAGCGGGAGGGAAAGAGACCCAGTACTTC
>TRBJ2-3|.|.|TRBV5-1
CASSLVVGGSDTQYF
TGCGCCAGCAGCTTGGTGGTTGGGGGATCCGATACGCAGTATTTT
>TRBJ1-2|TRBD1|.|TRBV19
CASSQRDRRLNYGYTF
TGTGCCAGTAGCCAAAGGGACAGGCGTCTAAACTATGGCTACACCTTC
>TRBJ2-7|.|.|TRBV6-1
CASSFTGGAVEQYF
TGTGCCAGCAGTTTTACAGGAGGTGCGGTGGAGCAGTACTTC
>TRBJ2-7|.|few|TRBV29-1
CSVEDQVEQYF
TGCAGCGTTGAAGACCAGGTCGAGCAGTACTTC
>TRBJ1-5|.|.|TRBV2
CASSLDQGSNQPQHF
TGTGCCAGCAGCCTAGATCAGGGGAGCAATCAGCCCCAGCATTTT
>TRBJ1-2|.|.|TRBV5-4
CASSLTKRGGYTF
TGTGCCAGCAGCTTGACCAAACGGGGTGGCTACACCTTC
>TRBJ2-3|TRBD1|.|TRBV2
CAGKLDRGGTDTQYF
TGTGCCGGGAAACTGGACAGGGGGGGCACAGATACGCAGTATTTT
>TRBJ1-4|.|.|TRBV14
CASSSGPYEKLFF
TGTGCCAGCAGTTCCGGGCCGTATGAAAAACTGTTTTTT
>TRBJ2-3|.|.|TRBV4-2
CASSQAVYTDTQYF
TGTGCCAGCAGCCAGGCAGTGTACACAGATACGCAGTATTTT
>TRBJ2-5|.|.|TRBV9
CASSLSGGSGPQYF
TGTGCCAGCAGCCTATCTGGGGGGAGCGGGCCCCAGTACTTC
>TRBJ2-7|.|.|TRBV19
CASSSRPDSFYEQYF
TGTGCCAGTAGTTCCCGCCCAGACAGTTTCTACGAGCAGTACTTC
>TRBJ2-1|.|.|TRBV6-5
CASSYSGGEQFF
TGTGCCAGCAGTTACTCTGGGGGAGAGCAGTTCTTC